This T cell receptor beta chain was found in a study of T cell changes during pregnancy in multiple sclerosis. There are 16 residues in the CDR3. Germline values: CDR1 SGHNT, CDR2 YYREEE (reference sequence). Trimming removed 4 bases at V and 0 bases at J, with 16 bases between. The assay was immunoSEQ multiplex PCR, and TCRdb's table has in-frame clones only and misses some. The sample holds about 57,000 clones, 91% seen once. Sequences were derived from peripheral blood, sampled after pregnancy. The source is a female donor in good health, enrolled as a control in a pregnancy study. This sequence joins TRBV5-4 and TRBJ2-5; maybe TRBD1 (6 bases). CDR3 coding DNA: TGTGCCAGCAGCCCCAGACGTAGGGGGTACCAAGAGACCCAGTACTTC. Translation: CASSPRRRGYQETQYF.